This TCR beta chain stems from a study of cytotoxic CD8 clonotypes in ibrutinib-treated CLL. Comments on this clone: The antigen remains unidentified.

CDR1 is MGHRA and CDR2 is YSYEKL in the germline V gene. The CDR3 sequence is 15 residues long. Deletions cut 0 bases from V and 8 bases from J, with 17 bases between. Study-wide results and limits: For progressing versus sustained-remission patients, sampling times were not the same.

Some clones are missing from TCRdb's copy, which holds only in-frame ones; the method was immunoSEQ multiplex PCR. The sample lists 250,000 to 350,000 clones, 60% to 80% occurring once. This material consisted of PBMCs, taken at disease progression, from a patient treated with ibrutinib. The V call is TRBV4-1, the J call TRBJ2-7; tentative D call: TRBD1 (6 bases). The clonotype was recovered from a human donor with chronic lymphocytic leukemia. The CDR3 region has the DNA TGCGCCAGCAGCCAAGAACCAGGGGCTGGATTTAAGCAGTACTTC. Translation gives CASSQEPGAGFKQYF.